Listed below are T cell receptor beta chains from one sample, sequenced in a study of T cell responses to AZD1222 COVID-19 vaccine. Data came from immunoSEQ multiplex PCR; TCRdb stores just in-frame clones and leaves some out. The sample carries tens of thousands of clones, around 83% recorded once. The sample here was peripheral blood, taken on day 0 of AZD1222 vaccination. Receptors were obtained from an adult in good health. Both conserved end residues are part of each CDR3. The order of the fields is J gene, V gene, CDR3 protein.

>TRBJ1-1|TRBV12-1
CASSRRTGRPLTSPEAFF
>TRBJ2-5|TRBV28
CASSKSVETQYF
>TRBJ2-2|TRBV6-5
CASRYRINTGELFF
>TRBJ2-1|TRBV6-2/TRBV6-3
CASSYSLGGHYNEQFF
>TRBJ1-3|TRBV6-6
CASSYSGLGSGNTIYF
>TRBJ1-1|TRBV6-1
CASSDERGRGRTEAFF
>TRBJ1-1|TRBV5-1
CASSPRDPMNTEAFF
>TRBJ1-1|TRBV10-3
CAISELHTRRNTEAFF
>TRBJ2-2|TRBV6-5
CASSTRPNTGELFF
>TRBJ1-6|TRBV6-2/TRBV6-3
CASSPGQTTYNSPLHF
>TRBJ1-3|TRBV19
CASSSRTGGIVGNTIYF
>TRBJ1-2|TRBV7-3
CASSLGQGEGYTF
>TRBJ2-3|TRBV7-2
CASSLAVAPDTQYF
>TRBJ2-1|TRBV6-5
CASSSRPYNEQFF
>TRBJ2-5|TRBV30
CAGSPGGGTQYF
>TRBJ1-1|TRBV6-2/TRBV6-3
CASSLSGAQNTEAFF
>TRBJ1-4|TRBV19
CASSSRNEKLFF
>TRBJ1-5|TRBV4-3
CASSRGTVNQPQHF
>TRBJ1-5|TRBV7-2
CASSFPPGTGGPQHF
>TRBJ2-1|TRBV18
CASSPREREGPFF
>TRBJ2-1|TRBV19
CATQRISGGNEQFF
>TRBJ2-5|TRBV7-2
CASSLGRQRETQYF
>TRBJ2-5|TRBV24-1
CATSDLLDRGGLGQETQYF
>TRBJ1-2|TRBV7-8
CASSPRISRDGYTF
>TRBJ1-1|TRBV19
CASSPGGWLDTEAFF
>TRBJ1-1|TRBV7-2
CASSWGDRDFNTEAFF
>TRBJ1-3|TRBV18
CASSPSGTTSGNTIYF
>TRBJ1-6|TRBV18
CASSREGFNSPLHF
>TRBJ2-7|TRBV3-1/TRBV3-2
CASSLRDSYEQYF
>TRBJ2-5|TRBV6-2/TRBV6-3
CASSYRPAEGETQYF
>TRBJ2-5|TRBV11-3
CASSLGQSETQYF
>TRBJ1-1|TRBV19
CASSTGTLVHMNTEAFF
>TRBJ2-5|TRBV18
CASSRQGTQETQYF
>TRBJ1-5|TRBV28
CASNFASGTSNQPQHF
>TRBJ2-5|TRBV2
CASSGLAGDQETQYF
>TRBJ1-1|TRBV5-1
CASSYGGGSMNTEAFF
>TRBJ1-5|TRBV19
CASSIDSFNQPQHF
>TRBJ2-2|TRBV4-2
CASSQDRRGRSGTGELFF
>TRBJ2-1|TRBV7-2
CASSLGVGEQFF
>TRBJ2-7|TRBV7-6
CASSLEYRGSEQYF
>TRBJ1-1|TRBV24-1
CATSDGRQGSAAFF
>TRBJ1-1|TRBV6-2/TRBV6-3
CASSPGWYTEAFF
>TRBJ1-4|TRBV18
CASSPRAPRGNEKLFF
>TRBJ1-5|TRBV3-1/TRBV3-2
CASSQASGQGQPQHF
>TRBJ2-7|TRBV6-8
CASSFLAGDEQYF
>TRBJ1-5|TRBV3-1/TRBV3-2
CASSQDRNQPQHF
>TRBJ1-1|TRBV10-3
CAISENMNTEAFF
>TRBJ2-1|TRBV29-1
CSVERQTSGSVFF
>TRBJ1-1|TRBV15
CATSRADTEAFF
>TRBJ2-7|TRBV28
CASSISRRAEQYF
>TRBJ1-6|TRBV5-4
CASSIDRYNSPLHF
>TRBJ1-2|TRBV6-6
CASSPGGGAVGYTF